The TCR beta chain described here comes from a study of blood T cell repertoires in COVID-19. Study context: PBMCs, B-cell-depleted T cells, or T cells were the source of the cDNA or gDNA that made up the material.

The CDR3 sequence is 14 residues long. Germline V gene lookup returns CDR1 SGHNT and CDR2 YYREEE (reference sequence). V was shortened by 1 base and J by 5 bases, with 11 bases between the two germline ends. Recruits, aged roughly 18 to 90 years, lived in 24 US areas. Cohort allocation depended upon clinical history that participants reported. Profiling relied on immunoSEQ multiplex PCR, and the TCRdb table lists in-frame clones only, not all of them. This sample has about 170,000 clones, with 79% found just once. This receptor was obtained from a woman between 70 and 85 years old in a cohort exposed to, infected with or recovered from COVID-19 (not recorded which). The rearrangement joins TRBV5-4 to TRBJ2-3; weak D call: TRBD2 (6 bases). Sequencing used PBMCs or T cells enriched from blood (not recorded which). In nucleotides, the CDR3 is TGTGCCAGCAGCTTGATGGGGGGAGAAGATACGCAGTATTTT. Translating gives CASSLMGGEDTQYF.